These 19 T cell receptor beta chains came from one sample sequenced in a study of T cells in Graves' hyperthyroidism and ophthalmopathy. RNA transcripts were the template for amplifying TCR beta CDR3 regions. An initial round of RT-PCR targeting the TCR CDR3 relied on the HTBI primer set. TCRdb itself ran the multiplex PCR reads through MiXCR, one entry per CDR3 protein. This table holds roughly 250,000 distinct CDR3 sequences, approximately 21% found once. Input material: blood. Every receptor here comes from a man under 40 with Graves' ophthalmopathy.

This clonotype has at least ten counts. This rearrangement joins TRBV2 to TRBJ1-5; D uncertain. V was pared by 11 bases and J by 4 bases, with 15 bases between. Germline V CDR1 and CDR2: SNHLY, FYNNEI. This CDR3 region has 13 residues. CDR3 in amino acids: CAGVRARNQPQHF. In DNA, the CDR3 is TGTGCCGGAGTAAGGGCCCGAAATCAGCCCCAGCATTTT.

This clonotype was observed at least ten times. At one of its ends the junction is not consistent with the germline gene, which may arise from a read error. The rearrangement uses TRBV2 and TRBJ2-3, with a possible D match to TRBD1 (6 bases). The germline V gene has CDR1 SNHLY and CDR2 FYNNEI. The CDR3 is 15 residues long. This CDR3 reads CATSPQGHGTDTQYF. Written as DNA, the CDR3 is TGTGCCACCAGTCCGCAGGGGCATGGGACAGATACGCAGTATTTT.

This clonotype has more than one count but fewer than ten. The chain links TRBV3-1 to TRBJ1-1; D is possibly TRBD1 (5 bases). Trimming took 1 base from V and 6 from J, leaving 15 bases between them. The length of the CDR3 is 15 residues. CDR1 and CDR2 (germline): LGHDT, YNNKEL (reference sequence). CDR3 in amino acids: CASSQGSRGVAEAFF. In nucleotides, the CDR3 is TGTGCCAGCAGCCAAGGTAGTAGAGGGGTCGCTGAAGCTTTCTTT.

The V call is TRBV24-1, the J call TRBJ2-2, with 10 bases aligning to TRBD1. V shed 5 bases, J shed 1 base, and the junction held 3 bases outside the gene matches. In germline, CDR1 is KGHDR, CDR2 SFDVKD. The CDR3 has 16 residues. CDR3 amino acids: CATSGGDRGNTGELFF. The CDR3 bases are TGTGCCACCAGTGGAGGGGACAGGGGGAACACCGGGGAGCTGTTTTTT.

V is TRBV5-5 and J is TRBJ2-5, with D perhaps matching TRBD2 (6 bases). Trimming left V 3 bases short and J 2 bases short, with 20 bases between. CDR1 and CDR2 (germline): SGHKS, YYEKEE (reference sequence). The CDR3 extends over 17 amino acids. The DNA of the CDR3 is TGTGCCAGCAGCTCAATCTGGGAGGTCGGGAGACAAGAGACCCAGTACTTC. This translates into CASSSIWEVGRQETQYF. Using reference TRBV5-5 and TRBJ2-5 for the parts outside the CDR3, the full variable domain is DAGVTQSPTHLIKTRGQQVTLRCSPISGHKSVSWYQQVLGQGPQFIFQYYEKEERGRGNFPDRFSARQFPNYSSELNVNALLLGDSALYLCASSSIWEVGRQETQYFGPGTRLLVL.

J is TRBJ2-7 and V is TRBV12-3 or TRBV12-4; TRBD2 agrees at 8 bases. V shed 6 bases and J 3 bases; nucleotides not matched to a gene: 13. The CDR3 sequence is 16 residues long. The CDR3 nucleotides read TGTGCCAGCAGCTACCAAAGCGGGAGTTGGGGCTACGAGCAGTACTTC. Its translation: CASSYQSGSWGYEQYF.

The chain joins TRBV6-2 or TRBV6-3 to TRBJ2-5; possibly TRBD2 for D (6 bases). V was cut by 6 bases and J by 5 bases, with 13 bases left in between. CDR1 and CDR2 from the germline V gene are MNHEY and SVGEGT. The CDR3 runs 13 residues. The chain's CDR3 is CASSGTFLETQYF. DNA for the CDR3: TGTGCCAGCAGCGGGACTTTTCTGGAGACCCAGTACTTC.

Comments on this clonotype: This may arise from a read error, as a much more abundant clone is one base away. CDR3 nucleotides: TGTGCCAGCAGTTCATCCGGGGGGGGGACAGGGGAAGATACGCAGTATTTT. Its protein product is CASSSSGGGTGEDTQYF. The gene calls are TRBV28 and TRBJ2-3, with TRBD1 identical over 10 bases. The CDR3 covers 17 residues. The V gene's germline CDR1 is MDHEN and CDR2 SYDVKM. The ends lost 4 bases at V and 5 bases at J; junction bases unmatched: 12.

This chain links TRBV7-8 with TRBJ2-7, with 7 nucleotides matching TRBD1. This CDR3 contains 14 residues. Germline V gene data show CDR1 as SGHVS and CDR2 as FQNEAQ. The V gene end was trimmed by 4 bases and the J gene end by 6 bases; junction bases not matched to a gene: 9. This CDR3 is CASSSNPGQREQYF. The DNA of the CDR3 is TGTGCCAGCAGCTCAAACCCGGGACAGCGCGAGCAGTACTTC.

V and J are TRBV19 and TRBJ2-6; D unresolved. Germline V gene sequence: CDR1 LNHDA, CDR2 SQIVND (reference sequence). CDR3 size: 14 residues. V lost 5 bases, J lost 2 bases, and 7 bases lay in between. CDR3 coding DNA: TGTGCCAGTAGTGGACGCGCTGGGGCCAACGTCCTGACTTTC. This translates into CASSGRAGANVLTF.

In its sample, this clonotype was seen a few times. The chain couples TRBV9 to TRBJ2-1; 11 bases line up with TRBD2. CDR1 and CDR2 (germline): SGDLS, YYNGEE. The CDR3 is 15 residues long. V lost 0 bases and J lost 8; bases outside the gene matches: 4. The CDR3 region is CASSVVLAGVDEQFF. As DNA, the CDR3 is TGTGCCAGCAGCGTAGTACTAGCGGGAGTAGATGAGCAGTTCTTC.

This rearrangement joins TRBV7-2 to TRBJ2-1; D may be TRBD1 (6 bases). V was cut by 6 bases and J by 2 bases, with 14 bases left in between. Germline lookup yields CDR1 SGHTA and CDR2 FQGNSA. The CDR3 loop spans 15 amino acids. CDR3 sequence: CASSSGQRTYNEQFF. The CDR3 DNA reads as TGTGCCAGCAGTTCCGGACAGAGAACCTACAATGAGCAGTTCTTC.

The sample holds many counts of this clonotype. The V call is TRBV3-1, the J call TRBJ2-4; no firm D call. Germline V gene sequence: CDR1 LGHDT, CDR2 YNNKEL (reference sequence). V gave up 1 base and J gave up 6 bases, with 7 bases separating them. The CDR3 contains 13 residues. The CDR3 here is CASSQGHRNIQYF. The CDR3 DNA reads as TGTGCCAGCAGCCAAGGACATAGAAACATTCAGTACTTC.

In its sample, this clonotype was seen a few times. For the CDR3, the DNA is TGTGCCAGCAGTGGGAACGAGCGTTACACCTTC. The encoded protein is CASSGNERYTF. The rearrangement joins TRBV28 to TRBJ1-2; the D is unclear. The V end was cut by 5 bases, the J end by 11 bases, with 12 bases between. This CDR3 has 11 residues. The germline gives CDR1 MDHEN, CDR2 SYDVKM.

This clonotype was seen ten or more times. V usage is TRBV12-3 or TRBV12-4 and J usage is TRBJ2-7; 7 bases are shared with TRBD2. CDR3 size: 16 residues. Trimming took 6 bases from V and 0 from J; bases not matched to a gene: 11. CDR3 in amino acids: CASRLNRGGGSYEQYF. In nucleotides, the CDR3 is TGTGCCAGCAGGCTTAATAGGGGCGGGGGCTCCTACGAGCAGTACTTC.

This clonotype was counted between two and nine times. The J gene is TRBJ2-1, the V gene TRBV5-1; 9 positions agree with TRBD2. Germline V gene data show CDR1 as SGHRS and CDR2 as YFSETQ. The CDR3 contains 15 residues. The ends lost 6 bases at V and 4 bases at J; junction bases unmatched: 8. CDR3 residues: CASTVTSGVYNEQFF. The CDR3 bases are TGCGCCAGCACCGTGACTAGCGGAGTTTACAATGAGCAGTTCTTC.

CDR3 sequence (DNA): TGTGCCAGCAGGGGTGAGATCGAAAACACCATATATTTT. It translates to CASRGEIENTIYF. The chain combines TRBV7-9 with TRBJ1-3; D remains unclear. CDR1 is SEHNR and CDR2 is FQNEAQ in the germline V gene (reference sequence). Trimming cost V 6 bases and J 6 bases, with 12 bases left between them. There are 13 residues in the CDR3.

This clonotype was counted only a few times. This sequence joins TRBV29-1 and TRBJ2-5; possibly TRBD1 for D (6 bases). Germline-derived CDR1 and CDR2 are SQVTM and ANQGSEA. V lost 4 bases and J 4 bases, leaving 13 bases between the germline ends. The CDR3 runs 13 residues. CDR3 loop: CSVAQGGAETQYF. The CDR3 coding sequence is TGCAGCGTTGCACAGGGTGGGGCAGAGACCCAGTACTTC.

The V call is TRBV28, the J call TRBJ2-7; 7 bases agree with TRBD2. The CDR3 consists of 17 residues. CDR1 and CDR2 from the germline V gene are MDHEN and SYDVKM. V shed 6 bases, J shed 2 bases, and the junction held 16 bases outside the gene matches. CDR3: CASSHGRGRRGAYEQYF. The CDR3 nucleotides read TGTGCCAGCAGCCACGGACGGGGACGCCGGGGGGCCTACGAGCAGTACTTC.